This T cell receptor (beta chain) was captured by sequencing in a study of blood T cell repertoires in COVID-19. This clone has a single count. Trimming stripped 0 bases from V and 12 bases from J, with 9 bases between. Germline CDR1 is LNHDA and CDR2 is SQIVND (reference sequence). The CDR3 is 12 residues long. Produced via immunoSEQ multiplex PCR; TCRdb's table is partial and in-frame only. The sample shows fewer than 150,000 clones, around 85% of them seen only once. The sample consisted of peripheral blood. The chain recombines TRBV19 with TRBJ2-1; a weak D match, TRBD1 (5 bases). The TCR originated in a human donor in a cohort sampled during active COVID-19. CDR3 bases: TGTGCCAGTAGTATAGACAGGGTGCCGCAGTTCTTC. Translation gives CASSIDRVPQFF.